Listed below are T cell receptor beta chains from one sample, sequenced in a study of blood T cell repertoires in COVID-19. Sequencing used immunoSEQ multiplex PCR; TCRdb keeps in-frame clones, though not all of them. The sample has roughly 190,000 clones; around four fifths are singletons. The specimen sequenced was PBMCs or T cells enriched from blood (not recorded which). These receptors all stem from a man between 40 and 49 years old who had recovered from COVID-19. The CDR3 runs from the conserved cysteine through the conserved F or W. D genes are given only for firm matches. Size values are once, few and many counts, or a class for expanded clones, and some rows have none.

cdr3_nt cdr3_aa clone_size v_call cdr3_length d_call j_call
TGTGCCAGCAGTCAACGGGACAGGGGGCGTAATGGCTACACCTTC CASSQRDRGRNGYTF NA TRBV25-1 15 TRBD1 TRBJ1-2
TGTGCCAGCAGCTTAGTGCCGGACAGGGAAGCCGGAAACACCATATATTTT CASSLVPDREAGNTIYF NA TRBV7-2 17 TRBD1 TRBJ1-3
TGTGCCAGCGCGCTAGAAACGAGCAATGAGCAGTTCTTC CASALETSNEQFF NA TRBV2 13 NA TRBJ2-1
TGTGCCAGCTCACCAAACGCAGGGGGGAACACTGAAGCTTTCTTT CASSPNAGGNTEAFF NA TRBV18 15 TRBD1 TRBJ1-1
TGTGCCAGCAGCTTAGCTGGGGGAGGAGAGACCCAGTACTTC CASSLAGGGETQYF NA TRBV7-9 14 NA TRBJ2-5
TGTGCCAGCAGCCAAGATGCAGAAAATCAGCCCCAGCATTTT CASSQDAENQPQHF NA TRBV3-1/TRBV3-2 14 NA TRBJ1-5
TGTGCCAGCAGCTTAACGACCCAGGTACCCCTCCACTTT CASSLTTQVPLHF NA TRBV7-3 13 NA TRBJ1-6
TGTGCCAGCAGTTACCCCCAGGGGGCGAGCGAAAAACTGTTTTTT CASSYPQGASEKLFF NA TRBV6-6 15 TRBD1 TRBJ1-4
TGTGCCTGGAGTCACCACCCGGTAATTACCTTC CAWSHHPVITF NA TRBV30 11 NA TRBJ1-2
TGCGCCAGCAGCCAGACCAGGGGAGATACGCAGTATTTT CASSQTRGDTQYF NA TRBV4-3 13 NA TRBJ2-3
TGTGCCAGCAGCTTAGGAGGGTTGTCAAGCTACGAGCAGTACTTC CASSLGGLSSYEQYF NA TRBV7-2 15 NA TRBJ2-7
TGCGCCAGCAGCTTGTGGACAGAGAACACCGGGGAGCTGTTTTTT CASSLWTENTGELFF few TRBV5-1 15 NA TRBJ2-2
TGTGCCAGCAGCGGCGGTGACAGCTATGGCTACACCTTC CASSGGDSYGYTF NA TRBV6-5 13 NA TRBJ1-2
TGTGCCACCAGTCTGGGGCAGATCACAGATACGCAGTATTTT CATSLGQITDTQYF NA TRBV24-1 14 NA TRBJ2-3
TGTGCCAGTAGTATAGGAGGTGCAGGGGGCACAGATACGCAGTATTTT CASSIGGAGGTDTQYF NA TRBV19 16 NA TRBJ2-3
TGTGCCAGCGGAGGGGTGGCCGTCTACAATGAGCAGTTCTTC CASGGVAVYNEQFF NA TRBV6-5 14 NA TRBJ2-1
TGTGCCAGCAGCTCTCCCGGACAGGGAGGACAGCCCCAGCATTTT CASSSPGQGGQPQHF NA TRBV7-2 15 TRBD1 TRBJ1-5
TGTGCCAGCAGCGCAGGGACAGCCCCTAATGAAAAACTGTTTTTT CASSAGTAPNEKLFF NA TRBV7-9 15 TRBD1 TRBJ1-4
TGTGCCTGGAGTCTAACCGGACAGGGGCTTCCAGCTTTCTTT CAWSLTGQGLPAFF once TRBV30 14 TRBD1 TRBJ1-1
TGTGCCAGCAGTCGGGCCGACAGGGCCACCGGGGAGCTGTTTTTT CASSRADRATGELFF few TRBV6-2/TRBV6-3 15 TRBD1 TRBJ2-2
TGTGCCAGCAGAATGGGGGGGGCAAACACCCAGCATTTT CASRMGGANTQHF NA TRBV28 13 NA TRBJ1-5
TGTGCCAGCAGCTTAGCAGAGGGCCAGAAGGTGTACGAGCAGTACTTC CASSLAEGQKVYEQYF NA TRBV7-9 16 NA TRBJ2-7
TGTGCCAGCAGTGGAGCCGGGACAGGTAACACTGAAGCTTTCTTT CASSGAGTGNTEAFF NA TRBV28 15 TRBD1 TRBJ1-1
TGTGCCAGCAGTCGTGACAGTAGCAATCAGCCCCAGCATTTT CASSRDSSNQPQHF NA TRBV6-2/TRBV6-3 14 NA TRBJ1-5
TGTGCCAGCAGTTTATCAGGTTTTGATGAAAAACTGTTTTTT CASSLSGFDEKLFF NA TRBV28 14 NA TRBJ1-4
TGTGCCAGCAGCGCGCGTGCGGGAACCGTTGGCACCCAGTACTTC CASSARAGTVGTQYF NA TRBV9 15 NA TRBJ2-5
TGTGCCAGCAGTTTAAGCCACAGGAATGAGCAGTTCTTC CASSLSHRNEQFF NA TRBV28 13 NA TRBJ2-1
TGTGCCAGTAGTGGGACTAGCGGCACAGATACGCAGTATTTT CASSGTSGTDTQYF NA TRBV19 14 TRBD2 TRBJ2-3
TGTGCCAGCAGGCCCGGGGGTTCAGGCTCCTATAATTCACCCCTCCACTTT CASRPGGSGSYNSPLHF once TRBV27 17 NA TRBJ1-6
TGTGCCAGCAGTTTACCACGCAGCACAGGGGGCGGAGGCACCGGGGAGCTGTTTTTT CASSLPRSTGGGGTGELFF NA TRBV27 19 TRBD1 TRBJ2-2
TGTGCCAGCAGCCCCGGACTGAGCCAAGAGACCCAGTACTTC CASSPGLSQETQYF few TRBV7-2 14 NA TRBJ2-5
TGTGCCAGCAGCCCACTAGCGAACACAGATACGCAGTATTTT CASSPLANTDTQYF NA TRBV6-2/TRBV6-3 14 TRBD2 TRBJ2-3
TGTGCCAGCAGCTCCGCGTTCACGGCCTACGAGCAGTACTTC CASSSAFTAYEQYF NA TRBV7-2 14 NA TRBJ2-7
TGTGCCATCAGCGGGACAGGAGGAGTAAACACTGAAGCTTTCTTT CAISGTGGVNTEAFF NA TRBV10-3 15 TRBD1 TRBJ1-1
TGTGCCAGCAGCCAGGCTATCGACAGGGGTAACTATGGCTACACCTTC CASSQAIDRGNYGYTF NA TRBV3-1/TRBV3-2 16 TRBD1 TRBJ1-2
TGTGCCAGCAGCTTGACAGGGTTTGAGGCAGATACGCAGTATTTT CASSLTGFEADTQYF once TRBV7-9 15 TRBD1 TRBJ2-3
TGCGCCAGCAGCTCGGGACAGGGAGAAAAACTGTTTTTT CASSSGQGEKLFF NA TRBV5-1 13 TRBD1 TRBJ1-4
TGTGCCAGCAGCTTACTTAGCTCTGGGGCCAACGTCCTGACTTTC CASSLLSSGANVLTF NA TRBV11-2 15 NA TRBJ2-6
TGCGCCAGCAGCTACTCCGGGACAGGGGTGATTGGCTACACCTTC CASSYSGTGVIGYTF few TRBV5-1 15 TRBD1 TRBJ1-2
TGTGCCAGCAGCGGCACGGAACCGACTACGTCATACAATGAGCAGTTCTTC CASSGTEPTTSYNEQFF NA TRBV13 17 NA TRBJ2-1
TGTGCCAGCAGCTCAGTGGGGGCCTCCTACAATGAGCAGTTCTTC CASSSVGASYNEQFF NA TRBV7-8 15 NA TRBJ2-1
TGCGCCAGCAGTGATCTGCATCGGACAGGGTCTTTGGACGAGCAGTACTTC CASSDLHRTGSLDEQYF NA TRBV10-1 17 TRBD1 TRBJ2-7
TGTGCCATCAGTGTACAGGGTATCTCCTATGGCTACACCTTC CAISVQGISYGYTF NA TRBV10-3 14 NA TRBJ1-2
TGTGCCAGCAGTGCAGGACAGAGAAACACCATATATTTT CASSAGQRNTIYF NA TRBV2 13 NA TRBJ1-3
TGTGCCAGCAGCCCCTTAGGGGGGAACACTGAAGCTTTCTTT CASSPLGGNTEAFF NA TRBV9 14 NA TRBJ1-1
TGTGCCAGCAGTTCCAGCGGGGGGGACCGGCCTGGCGAGCAGTACTTC CASSSSGGDRPGEQYF NA TRBV28 16 TRBD2 TRBJ2-7
TGTGCCAGCAGCCTGAATGGGGAGTGGAAAGCTTTCTTT CASSLNGEWKAFF once TRBV14 13 NA TRBJ1-1
TGCGCCAGCAGCCAAGAGGCTAGCGGGATGGAGGATACGCAGTATTTT CASSQEASGMEDTQYF NA TRBV4-1 16 TRBD2 TRBJ2-3
TGTGCCAGTAGTATAGGAGCGAGAGGGGGAAGGGATACGCAGTATTTT CASSIGARGGRDTQYF NA TRBV19 16 NA TRBJ2-3
TGCGCCAGCAGCTTGGCCGGAGGGCGTCTTTGGAATGAGCAGTTCTTC CASSLAGGRLWNEQFF NA TRBV5-1 16 NA TRBJ2-1
TGTGCCAGCAGTTACTTAAAGACAGGGAGTAATGGCTACACCTTC CASSYLKTGSNGYTF many TRBV6-5 15 TRBD1 TRBJ1-2
TGCGCCAGCAGCTTGATTAGCGGGAGGGACCCGGAGACCCAGTACTTC CASSLISGRDPETQYF NA TRBV5-1 16 TRBD2 TRBJ2-5